This TCR beta chain comes out of a study of T-cell memory formation after mild COVID-19. Points from the study as a whole: Shrinking CD4+ clones resided mostly in CM and EM, and CD8+ ones in EMRA. Cross-reactive memory appears to have joined, as suggested by some responding clones showing up in pre-infection memory.

Via MiXCR, TCRdb re-called the 5' RACE reads, giving one row per CDR3 protein. The data contain 250,000 to 350,000 distinct CDR3 sequences, more than 15% of them singletons. As regards this clonotype: The antigen is not known.

This CDR3 region has 16 residues. V trimming: 6 bases; J trimming: 3 bases; junction bases outside the gene matches: 11. In germline, CDR1 is MNHEY, CDR2 SVGEGT. Sequenced material: PBMCs or a T cell subset sorted from them (not recorded which). This chain uses TRBV6-2 or TRBV6-3 with TRBJ1-5; 7 positions agree with TRBD1. The TCR comes from a young man who had mild COVID-19 (a few samples of this study predate the infection). Cell type and time point are not known. CDR3 sequence: CASSPRDRVYNQPQHF. CDR3 DNA: TGTGCCAGCAGCCCCCGGGACAGAGTTTACAATCAGCCCCAGCATTTT.